The entry that follows covers one T cell receptor (beta chain) sequence. The data are from a study of blood T cell repertoires in COVID-19. In the original processing: By means of reference gene primer amplification, nucleated cell counts were estimated. Sequencing used immunoSEQ multiplex PCR; TCRdb keeps in-frame clones, though not all of them. V and J calls plus clone size are reproduced from that table; the DNA served to infer D and trimming. The sample includes about 270,000 clones, 82% seen only once; the top ten take 3.1%. The ends lost 4 bases at V and 5 bases at J; junction bases unmatched: 4. This CDR3 region has 14 residues. The germline CDR1 and CDR2 sequences are KGHDR and SFDVKD.

Specimen: peripheral blood. The origin of this receptor is a woman under 30 with acute or convalescent COVID-19. The chain uses TRBV24-1 and TRBJ1-5; 7 positions agree with TRBD1. For the CDR3, the DNA is TGTGCCACCAGTGAACACGGGACAGATCAGCCCCAGCATTTT. Residues: CATSEHGTDQPQHF.